This is a list of T cell receptor beta chains from one sample in a study of shared clonotypes between healthy human individuals. The assay was immunoSEQ multiplex PCR, and TCRdb's table has in-frame clones only and misses some. The sample contains about 640,000 clones, around 72% of which appear only once. The sample was memory CD4+ T cells sorted from blood. These receptor sequences come from a woman aged 25 to 45 in good health. The conserved cysteine and the conserved F or W are not part of the CDR3 here. The order of the fields is V gene, J gene, CDR3 protein.

TRBV25-1	TRBJ2-7	ASSESPLTSGGAYEQY
TRBV2	TRBJ1-5	ASSSGHQPQH
TRBV6-1	TRBJ2-7	ASKAQVSPYEQY
TRBV6-6	TRBJ1-1	ASSYSSNLNTEAF
TRBV5-1	TRBJ2-1	ASSRSSGGYNEQF
TRBV11-2	TRBJ2-7	ASSFERDSYEQY
TRBV7-9	TRBJ1-1	ASSLQGAATEAF
TRBV19	TRBJ2-1	ASSIDWEPNEQF
TRBV6-5	TRBJ1-3	ASSYSGTVGNTIY
TRBV18	TRBJ2-5	ASSTGSRETQY
TRBV2	TRBJ2-5	ASSVDRETQY
TRBV28	TRBJ1-1	ASSYKALVQGDGEAF
TRBV28	TRBJ1-3	ASTQSGSGNTIY
TRBV29-1	TRBJ1-2	SVETGRGQDGYT
TRBV6-4	TRBJ2-3	ASSAGLGGTDTQY
TRBV6-1	TRBJ2-7	ASTGASSYEQY
TRBV10-3	TRBJ1-1	AIRNRDSSEAF
TRBV18	TRBJ2-4	ASSPPQGATKNIQY
TRBV4-1	TRBJ1-5	ASSQDRGQPQH
TRBV28	TRBJ1-4	ASSTGVANEKLF
TRBV7-2	TRBJ1-5	ASSLDRSNQPQH
TRBV7-2	TRBJ2-1	ASSNRGLAGDRYNEQF
TRBV2	TRBJ2-3	ASSSQLAPRDTQY
TRBV2	TRBJ1-3	ASSRELISGNTIY
TRBV2	TRBJ1-1	ASREGQGLPNTEAF
TRBV21-1	TRBJ2-3	ASNPPPRQGGSGGPDTQY
TRBV7-9	TRBJ1-1	ASSGPHGNTEAF
TRBV11-2	TRBJ2-1	ASSLTIAGVGEQF
TRBV2	TRBJ2-1	ATRRISGSYNEQF
TRBV28	TRBJ1-2	ASSFSPGAGGGVYGYT
TRBV19	TRBJ2-6	ATGDGANVLT
TRBV11-3	TRBJ2-2	ASSLEWNTGELF
TRBV6-1	TRBJ1-5	ASKEGPWQPQH
TRBV5-1	TRBJ2-1	ASRILADEQF
TRBV7-2	TRBJ2-2	ASSLAPRDPFTGELF
TRBV7-9	TRBJ2-7	ASSLGVARGYEQY
TRBV29-1	TRBJ2-1	SVQTVPHYEQF
TRBV18	TRBJ2-7	ASSPLGTGVNEQY
TRBV5-1	TRBJ2-7	ASSASSGKTYEQY
TRBV7-2	TRBJ2-3	ASSSQGVGSDTQY
TRBV5-4	TRBJ2-1	ASSIHNEQF
TRBV7-2	TRBJ2-2	ASNSNALAPGELF
TRBV19	TRBJ2-5	ASSNQRETQY
TRBV4-1	TRBJ1-2	ASSQAVVVYYGYT
TRBV6-1	TRBJ2-3	ASRGDLGRTDTQY
TRBV2	TRBJ1-5	ASSPLRGDPQH
TRBV11-1	TRBJ1-2	ASSPSENYGYT
TRBV5-1	TRBJ2-4	ASSLGSVRAKNIQY
TRBV7-9	TRBJ1-3	ASNLGSGNTIY
TRBV19	TRBJ2-7	ASSPGDSRGFYEQY
TRBV7-9	TRBJ2-1	ASSQDRGPYNEQF
TRBV7-2	TRBJ2-3	ASSLYLSTDTQY
TRBV30	TRBJ2-5	AWSVSLRETQY
TRBV10-3	TRBJ1-3	AIRPGFSGNTIY